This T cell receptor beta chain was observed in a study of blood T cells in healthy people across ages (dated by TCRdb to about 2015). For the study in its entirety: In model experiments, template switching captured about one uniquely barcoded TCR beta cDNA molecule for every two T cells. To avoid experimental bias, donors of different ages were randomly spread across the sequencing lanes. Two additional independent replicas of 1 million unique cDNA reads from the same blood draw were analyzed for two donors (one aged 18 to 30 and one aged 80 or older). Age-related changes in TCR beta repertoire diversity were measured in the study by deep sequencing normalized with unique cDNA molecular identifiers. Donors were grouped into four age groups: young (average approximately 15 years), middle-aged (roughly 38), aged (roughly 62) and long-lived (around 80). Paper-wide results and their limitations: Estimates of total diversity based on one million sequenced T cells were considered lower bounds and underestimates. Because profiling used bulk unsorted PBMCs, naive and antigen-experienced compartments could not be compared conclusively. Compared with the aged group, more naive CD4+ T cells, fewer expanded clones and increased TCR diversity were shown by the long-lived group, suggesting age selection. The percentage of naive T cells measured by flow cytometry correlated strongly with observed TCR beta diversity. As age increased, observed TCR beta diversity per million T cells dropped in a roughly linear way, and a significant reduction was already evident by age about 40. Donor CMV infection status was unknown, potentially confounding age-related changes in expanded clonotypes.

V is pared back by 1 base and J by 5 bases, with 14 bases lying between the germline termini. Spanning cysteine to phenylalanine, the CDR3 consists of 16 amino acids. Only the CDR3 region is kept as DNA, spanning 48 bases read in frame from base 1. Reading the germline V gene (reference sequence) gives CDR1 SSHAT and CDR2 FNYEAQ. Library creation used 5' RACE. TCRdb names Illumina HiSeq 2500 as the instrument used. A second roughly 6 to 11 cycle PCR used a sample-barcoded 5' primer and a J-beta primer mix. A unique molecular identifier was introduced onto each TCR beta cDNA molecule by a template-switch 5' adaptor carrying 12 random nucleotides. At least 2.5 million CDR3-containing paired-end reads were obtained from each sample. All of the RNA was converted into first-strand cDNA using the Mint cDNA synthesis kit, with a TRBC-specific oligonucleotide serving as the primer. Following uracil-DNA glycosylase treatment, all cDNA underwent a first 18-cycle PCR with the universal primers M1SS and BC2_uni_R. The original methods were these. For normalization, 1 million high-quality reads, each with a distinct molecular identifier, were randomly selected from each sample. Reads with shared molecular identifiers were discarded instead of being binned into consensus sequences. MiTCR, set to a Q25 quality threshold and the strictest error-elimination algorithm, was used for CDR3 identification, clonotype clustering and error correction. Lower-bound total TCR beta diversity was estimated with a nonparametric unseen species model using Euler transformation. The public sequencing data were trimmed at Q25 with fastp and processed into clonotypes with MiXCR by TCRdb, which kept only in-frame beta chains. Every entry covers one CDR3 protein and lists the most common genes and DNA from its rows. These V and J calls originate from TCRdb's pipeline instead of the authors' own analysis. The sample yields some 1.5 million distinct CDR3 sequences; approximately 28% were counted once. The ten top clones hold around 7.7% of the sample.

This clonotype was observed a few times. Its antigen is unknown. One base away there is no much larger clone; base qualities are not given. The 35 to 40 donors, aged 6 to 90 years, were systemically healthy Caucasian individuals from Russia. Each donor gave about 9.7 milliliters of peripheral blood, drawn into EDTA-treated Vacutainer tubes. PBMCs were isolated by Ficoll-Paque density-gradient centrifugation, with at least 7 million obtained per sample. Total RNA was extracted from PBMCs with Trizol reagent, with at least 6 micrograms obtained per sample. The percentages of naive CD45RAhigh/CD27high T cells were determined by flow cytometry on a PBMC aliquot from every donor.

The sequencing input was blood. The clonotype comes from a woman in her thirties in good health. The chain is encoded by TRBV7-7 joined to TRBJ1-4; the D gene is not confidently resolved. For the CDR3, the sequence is CASSLGGGDLNEKLFF. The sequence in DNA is TGTGCCAGCAGCTTAGGGGGAGGTGATTTAAATGAAAAACTGTTTTTT.